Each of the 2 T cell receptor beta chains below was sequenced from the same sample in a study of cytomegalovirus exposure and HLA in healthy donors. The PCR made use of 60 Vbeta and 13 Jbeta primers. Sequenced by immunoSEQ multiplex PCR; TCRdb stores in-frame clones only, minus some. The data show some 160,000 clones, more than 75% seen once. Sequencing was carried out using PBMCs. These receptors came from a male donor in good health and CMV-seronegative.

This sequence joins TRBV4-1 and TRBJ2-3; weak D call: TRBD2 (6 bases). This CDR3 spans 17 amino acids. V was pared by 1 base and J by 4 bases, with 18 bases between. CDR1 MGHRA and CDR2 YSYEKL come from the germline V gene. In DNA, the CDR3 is TGCGCCAGCAGCCAAGTGGCTGGAGGGAAGGGTCCAGATACGCAGTATTTT. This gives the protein CASSQVAGGKGPDTQYF.

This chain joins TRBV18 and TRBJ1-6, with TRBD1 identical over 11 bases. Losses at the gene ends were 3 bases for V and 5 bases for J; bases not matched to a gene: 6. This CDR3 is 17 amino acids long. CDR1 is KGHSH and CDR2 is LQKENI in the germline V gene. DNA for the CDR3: TGTGCCAGCTCACCTCGGACAGGGGGCAACGATAATTCACCCCTCCACTTT. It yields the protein CASSPRTGGNDNSPLHF.